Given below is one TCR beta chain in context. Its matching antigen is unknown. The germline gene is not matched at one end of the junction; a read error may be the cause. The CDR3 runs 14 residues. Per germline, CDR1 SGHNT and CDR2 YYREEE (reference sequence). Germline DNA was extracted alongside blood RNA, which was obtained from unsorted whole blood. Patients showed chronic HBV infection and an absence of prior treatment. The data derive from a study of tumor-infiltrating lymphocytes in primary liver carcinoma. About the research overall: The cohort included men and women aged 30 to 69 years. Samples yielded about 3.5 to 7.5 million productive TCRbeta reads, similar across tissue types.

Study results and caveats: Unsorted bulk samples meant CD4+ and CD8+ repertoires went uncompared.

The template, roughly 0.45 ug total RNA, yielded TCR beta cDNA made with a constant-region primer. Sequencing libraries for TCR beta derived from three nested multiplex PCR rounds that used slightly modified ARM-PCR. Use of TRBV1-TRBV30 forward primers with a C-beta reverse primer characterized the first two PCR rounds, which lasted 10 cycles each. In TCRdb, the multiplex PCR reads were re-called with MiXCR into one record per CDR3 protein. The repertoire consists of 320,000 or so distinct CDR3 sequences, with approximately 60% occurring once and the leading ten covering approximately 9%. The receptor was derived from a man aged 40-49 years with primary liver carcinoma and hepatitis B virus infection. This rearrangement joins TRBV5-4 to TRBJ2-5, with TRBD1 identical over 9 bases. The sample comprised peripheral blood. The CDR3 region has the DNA TGTGTCAGCAGCATCTACAGGGGGCAAGAGACCCAATACTTC. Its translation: CVSSIYRGQETQYF.